The next 26 T cell receptor beta chains were all read from a single sample in a study of blood T cell repertoires in COVID-19. Generated by immunoSEQ multiplex PCR, the TCRdb table keeps only in-frame clones and is missing some. The sample records 140,000 or so clones, approximately 87% being singletons. Sequencing input: peripheral blood. Every receptor here comes from a woman in her fifties or sixties with active or convalescent COVID-19.

Points on this clone: Additional DNA sequences in this sample encode the identical CDR3. CDR3 amino acids: CASSLNSYEQYF. CDR3 DNA: TGTGCCAGCAGCCTAAATTCTTACGAGCAGTACTTC. The gene calls are TRBV7-9 and TRBJ2-7, with D hard to call. This CDR3 comprises 12 residues. Trimming left V 5 bases short and J 4 bases short, with 9 bases between. The germline gives CDR1 SEHNR, CDR2 FQNEAQ (reference sequence).

The rearrangement links TRBV5-1 to TRBJ1-1, with D maybe TRBD1 (5 bases). The CDR3 contains 14 residues. V dropped 4 bases and J dropped 0 bases, with 10 bases sitting between them. CDR1 and CDR2 from the germline V gene are SGHRS and YFSETQ. The CDR3 loop is CASSPSGLNTEAFF. DNA of the CDR3: TGCGCCAGCAGCCCGTCAGGGTTGAACACTGAAGCTTTCTTT.

This chain connects TRBV27 to TRBJ1-5, with D possibly matching TRBD1 (5 bases). This CDR3 contains 16 residues. V lost 2 bases, J lost 4 bases, and 15 bases lay in between. Germline values: CDR1 MNHEY, CDR2 SMNVEV (reference sequence). The DNA of the CDR3 is TGTGCCAGCAGTTTAGCCCCCCAGGGCGCTAATCAGCCCCAGCATTTT. Its translation is CASSLAPQGANQPQHF.

The rearrangement joins TRBV18 to TRBJ2-1, with D uncertain. The CDR3 runs 13 residues. V lost 4 bases to trimming and J lost 8 bases, with 12 bases between them. Germline lookup yields CDR1 KGHSH and CDR2 LQKENI. In DNA, the CDR3 is TGTGCCAGCTCACGCAGCCTAGGAGATGAGCAGTTCTTC. It specifies CASSRSLGDEQFF.

This chain joins TRBV20-1 and TRBJ2-1, with D perhaps TRBD1 (5 bases). The CDR3 is made up of 9 amino acids. V lost 8 bases to trimming and J lost 9 bases, with 8 bases between them. Germline V lookup: CDR1 DFQATT, CDR2 SNEGSKA (reference sequence). As DNA, the CDR3 is TGCAGTTTAGGGGCTGAGCAGTTCTTC. This sequence encodes CSLGAEQFF.

This clone is a singleton in its sample. In this CDR3 the conserved last residue, phenylalanine or tryptophan, is missing, so a read error is likely. No DNA is shown, since the ends of the CDR3 on it are uncertain; the CDR3 is the one TCRdb lists. The chain employs TRBV4-2 and TRBJ2-3; the D call of TRBD2 is as the table states it, not checked on the DNA. From germline, CDR1 is LGHNA and CDR2 YNFKEQ. The CDR3 is 16 amino acids long, termini counted. CDR3 sequence: CASSQDWIREREILTI.

The J gene is TRBJ2-5, the V gene TRBV11-1, with D possibly being TRBD1 (6 bases). Germline V gene sequence: CDR1 SGHAT, CDR2 FQDESV (reference sequence). CDR3 length equals 15 residues. V lost 5 bases to trimming and J lost 0 bases, with 13 bases between them. The CDR3 sequence is CASSRGQGYQETQYF. The CDR3 region has the DNA TGTGCCAGCAGCCGAGGGCAGGGGTACCAAGAGACCCAGTACTTC.

The chain carries TRBV6-5 and TRBJ1-5; D is unresolved. The CDR3 has 14 residues. The V end lost 8 bases, the J end lost 0 bases, and 11 bases lay between the germline ends. The germline V gene encodes CDR1 MNHEY and CDR2 SVGAGI. CDR3 region: CASGRGISNQPQHF. CDR3 nucleotides: TGTGCCAGCGGCCGGGGTATTAGCAATCAGCCCCAGCATTTT.

The chain carries TRBV5-1 and TRBJ2-2; a possible D gene is TRBD1 (5 bases). The CDR3 extends over 16 amino acids. Per the germline V gene, CDR1 is SGHRS and CDR2 is YFSETQ. V was clipped by 6 bases and J by 4 bases, with 19 bases between them. As DNA, the CDR3 is TGCGCCAGCACGGGCCTCCCGGCAGGGCCCACCGGGGAGCTGTTTTTT. The encoded protein is CASTGLPAGPTGELFF.

The chain combines TRBV7-9 with TRBJ2-3, with 8 bases fitting TRBD2. With 1 base clipped from V and 3 bases from J, the junction kept 6 bases outside the gene matches. Looked up from germline, CDR1 is SEHNR and CDR2 is FQNEAQ (reference sequence). The CDR3 consists of 16 residues. CDR3 sequence: CASSLEAGVGTDTQYF. The CDR3 region has the DNA TGTGCCAGCAGCTTAGAAGCGGGAGTTGGAACAGATACGCAGTATTTT.

This clone was detected only a few times. The DNA for the CDR3 is TGTGCCAGCAGCAGGACAGGGACTAACGAGCAGTACTTC. Translated, it gives CASSRTGTNEQYF. The V and J genes are TRBV27 and TRBJ2-7; weak D call: TRBD1 (8 bases). V shed 6 bases and J shed 5 bases, with 14 bases lying between them. The CDR3 length is 13 residues. Germline CDR1 is MNHEY and CDR2 is SMNVEV (reference sequence).

The rearrangement links TRBV4-3 to TRBJ1-5; D ambiguous. The V gene's germline CDR1 is LGHNA and CDR2 YSLEER. V was trimmed by 0 bases and J by 5 bases, leaving 8 bases between them. This CDR3 has 14 amino acids. The CDR3 region is CASSQDLRDQPQHF. DNA of the CDR3: TGCGCCAGCAGCCAAGATTTGCGGGATCAGCCCCAGCATTTT.

A single count supports this clone. The gene calls are TRBV5-4 and TRBJ1-6; no reliable D call. The CDR3 length is 16 residues. Germline V gives CDR1 SGHNT, CDR2 YYREEE (reference sequence). V lost 0 bases and J lost 0, with 7 bases in between. CDR3 nucleotides: TGTGCCAGCAGCTTGGCGCCGAGCTCCTATAATTCACCCCTCCACTTT. It specifies CASSLAPSSYNSPLHF.

V gene TRBV6-2 or TRBV6-3 combines with J gene TRBJ2-3; 10 nucleotides align to TRBD2. The CDR3 is made up of 17 amino acids. CDR1 is MNHEY, CDR2 SVGEGT, per germline. The junction had 6 bases not matched to a gene; V was cut back by 2 bases and J by 1 base. The CDR3 DNA is TGTGCCAGCAGTTACCCCAGTGGGACTAGCGGCACAGATACGCAGTATTTT. Protein product: CASSYPSGTSGTDTQYF.

The rearrangement joins TRBV5-1 to TRBJ2-3; 12 nucleotides align to TRBD2. The CDR3 sequence is 16 residues long. Germline V CDR1 and CDR2: SGHRS, YFSETQ. J was trimmed by 2 bases and V by 4 bases; bases with no gene match: 5. The CDR3 nucleotides are TGCGCCAGCAGCCCGGGACTAGCGGGCCCCACAGATACGCAGTATTTT. This encodes CASSPGLAGPTDTQYF. Together with reference TRBV5-1 and TRBJ2-3, the CDR3 gives the full variable domain: KAGVTQTPRYLIKTRGQQVTLSCSPISGHRSVSWYQQTPGQGLQFLFEYFSETQRNKGNFPGRFSGRQFSNSRSEMNVSTLELGDSALYLCASSPGLAGPTDTQYFGPGTRLTVL.

The sample holds one count of this clone. The chain has TRBV19 and TRBJ1-2, with a possible D match to TRBD1 (6 bases). The CDR3 covers 12 residues. Trimming left V 6 bases short and J 4 bases short, with 9 bases between. The germline V gene encodes CDR1 LNHDA and CDR2 SQIVND (reference sequence). The CDR3 sequence is CASSLQGYGYTF. The CDR3 DNA reads as TGTGCCAGTAGCCTACAGGGCTATGGCTACACCTTC.

Concerning this clone itself: One end of the junction fails to match germline, which may point to a read error. The rearrangement uses TRBV7-7 and TRBJ2-1; 8 bases align to TRBD1. Germline V CDR1 and CDR2: SSHAT, FNYEAQ (reference sequence). This CDR3 is 15 amino acids long. The CDR3 protein is CASSRRQGPYNEQFF. CDR3 DNA sequence: TGTGCTAGCAGCCGACGACAGGGGCCCTACAATGAGCAGTTCTTC.

V gene TRBV19 combines with J gene TRBJ1-1; a possible D gene is TRBD1 (6 bases). The CDR3 covers 13 residues. Trimming shortened V by 1 base and J by 8 bases, and 11 bases separated the two germline ends. CDR1 LNHDA and CDR2 SQIVND come from the germline V gene (reference sequence). The DNA of the CDR3 is TGTGCCAGTAGTATAGGACAGGCCATGGAAGCTTTCTTT. Protein sequence: CASSIGQAMEAFF.

The chain is built from TRBV7-2 and TRBJ2-1; 8 bases fit TRBD2. This CDR3 spans 16 amino acids. Germline CDR1 and CDR2: SGHTA and FQGNSA. The trim removed 4 bases at V and 4 bases at J, leaving 9 bases unmatched. CDR3 protein: CASSSYSGGLYNEQFF. The DNA of the CDR3 is TGTGCCAGCAGCTCTTACAGCGGGGGACTTTACAATGAGCAGTTCTTC.

The chain uses TRBV5-1 and TRBJ1-1, with D perhaps TRBD1 (5 bases). The germline V gene has CDR1 SGHRS and CDR2 YFSETQ. The CDR3 has 18 amino acids. The germline V and J ends were trimmed by 4 bases and 3 bases, with 25 bases remaining between them. The CDR3 DNA is TGCGCCAGCAGCACCCCGCAGGAGCGGGACCGATCCTACACTGAAGCTTTCTTT. Translation: CASSTPQERDRSYTEAFF.

This clone was seen only a few times. The genes are TRBV7-2 and TRBJ2-7; 8 bases agree with TRBD1. With 1 base clipped from V and 4 bases from J, the junction kept 6 bases outside the gene matches. Germline CDR1 SGHTA, CDR2 FQGNSA. CDR3 length equals 15 residues. DNA of the CDR3: TGTGCCAGCAGCTTAGTTTTTACAGGGGGGTACGAGCAGTACTTC. Translation: CASSLVFTGGYEQYF.

V usage is TRBV7-9 and J usage is TRBJ1-2; 10 nucleotides line up with TRBD1. Per the germline V gene, CDR1 is SEHNR and CDR2 is FQNEAQ (reference sequence). V lost 5 bases to trimming and J lost 4 bases; unmatched junction nucleotides: 7. The CDR3 extends over 15 amino acids. The CDR3 here is CASSQDRGQRYGYTF. In DNA, the CDR3 is TGTGCCAGCAGCCAAGACAGGGGGCAACGCTATGGCTACACCTTC.

The chain couples TRBV3-1 (or the pseudogene TRBV3-2) to TRBJ2-2; D is unresolved. This CDR3 has 15 residues. V lost 3 bases and J lost 2, with 10 bases in between. Looked up from germline, CDR1 is LGHDT and CDR2 is YNNKEL (reference sequence). CDR3 protein: CASSQVVTNTGELFF. CDR3 coding DNA: TGTGCCAGCAGCCAGGTGGTAACAAACACCGGGGAGCTGTTTTTT.

With regard to this clone: The sample holds other DNA sequences that translate to the same CDR3. The genes are TRBV3-1 (or the pseudogene TRBV3-2) and TRBJ1-2; TRBD1 aligns across 7 bases. Germline CDR1 reads LGHDT; CDR2 reads YNNKEL (reference sequence). V trimming: 3 bases; J trimming: 2 bases; junction bases outside the gene matches: 0. The length of the CDR3 is 13 residues. The CDR3 region is CASSQGQNYGYTF. DNA of the CDR3: TGTGCCAGCAGCCAGGGACAGAACTATGGCTACACCTTC.

This sequence joins TRBV27 and TRBJ2-7; 9 bases are a match to TRBD1. The CDR3 contains 15 residues. From germline, CDR1 is MNHEY and CDR2 SMNVEV (reference sequence). Trimming removed 0 bases from V and 6 bases from J; junction bases left unmatched: 6. CDR3 sequence reads: CASSLSGQGSIEQYF. The CDR3 DNA is TGTGCCAGCAGTTTATCGGGACAGGGCTCCATCGAGCAGTACTTC.

The chain joins TRBV27 to TRBJ1-2; 7 nucleotides line up with TRBD1. The CDR3 spans 15 residues. V lost 4 bases and J lost 1; bases outside the gene matches: 6. Per germline, CDR1 MNHEY and CDR2 SMNVEV (reference sequence). The CDR3 nucleotides are TGTGCCAGCAGTTCTTGGACAGGTGTTAACTATGGCTACACCTTC. Amino acid sequence: CASSSWTGVNYGYTF.